This section outlines one TCR beta chain sequence together with its context. It has no known antigen specificity. Per-nucleotide qualities are absent, and no much larger clonotype sits a single base away. This entry comes from a study of T cell responses to AZD1222 COVID-19 vaccine (dated by TCRdb to about 2021). Study-wide context: A total of approximately 240 trial participants underwent TCR sequencing, of whom about 200 received two doses of AZD1222 and approximately 25 received two doses of the MenACWY control vaccine. Trial participants were enrolled into age subgroups of 18-55, 56-69 and 70-plus years, which contained around 150, 28 and 57 TCR-sequenced participants, respectively.

The CDR3 regions of human TCRbeta chains were analyzed by immunosequencing. Processing in the source paper ran as follows. TCRs in the repertoires were matched against a reference library of SARS-CoV-2-specific TCRs that had been generated with the MIRA antigen-specificity platform. Breadth was defined as the fraction of unique TCRs that were SARS-CoV-2-associated. Depth was defined as the fraction of total T cells that were SARS-CoV-2-associated. Each spike-specific TCR was assigned to its reactive spike region and to a CD4 or CD8 class using the MIRA data. Log10-transformed breadth and depth values were compared by one-way ANOVA with Sidak's multiple comparisons tests. What TCRdb holds here is the immuneACCESS table cut down to in-frame rearrangements. Part of the clones is not present; checked against another copy, under half of the missing clones reflect an unresolved V gene, and the others are unexplained. The DNA gave D and trimming, while V, J and clone size come from that table. The sample profile shows fewer than 250,000 clones; approximately 94% of them were found once. Of the sample, about 1% falls within the top ten clones.

The time point label, read with the paper, signifies: baseline before first vaccination. The treatment or condition label, read with the paper, signifies: meningococcal conjugate vaccine given as trial control. The vaccinee samples were drawn from two UK trials, COV001 and COV002, one of which was a single-blind randomized controlled phase 2/3 trial testing AZD1222 (ChAdOx1 nCoV-19) in healthy adults. For TCRbeta chain sequencing, PBMC samples from trial participants were taken at day 0 and at day 28 after the second dose. What the research found in general, with its limitations: The 56-69-year group was small, and its depth increase did not reach significance, likely because of low power. Spike-specific TCR breadth and depth rose significantly after two AZD1222 doses compared with day 0 and with MenACWY recipients. Because no day 14 peak-response samples were available, repertoires were characterized only after the peak T cell response. Reportedly, close to half of the unique spike-specific TCRs recognized epitopes lying outside the regions that are mutated in the B.1.351 and B.1.1.7 variants. Conclusions about previously exposed vaccinees are limited, since just a handful of AZD1222 recipients were seropositive for SARS-CoV-2 at baseline. The whole spike protein was spanned by vaccine-associated CD4 TCRs, and dominant responses were seen in regions 160-218 and 743-854. Participants were mostly white British, with more females than males. The authors suggested clonal diversity may have been underestimated.

CDR1 and CDR2 are drawn from the germline V gene (reference sequence): LGHDT, YNNKEL. The CDR3, from cysteine to phenylalanine, totals 15 residues. Of all the DNA, just the CDR3 is kept, 45 bases in frame from base 1. Trimmed from V: 6 bases; trimmed from J: 0 bases; junction bases lacking a gene match: 7. The chain links TRBV3-1 (or the pseudogene TRBV3-2) with TRBJ2-5; TRBD1 agrees with 7 junctional bases. Sequencing used peripheral blood, obtained on day 0 of MenACWY control vaccination. The sequence derives from an adult in good health. The CDR3 region reads CASSLTGTYQETQYF. Read as DNA, the sequence is TGTGCCAGCAGTTTGACAGGGACCTACCAAGAGACCCAGTACTTC.